These T cell receptor beta chains were read from a single sample in a study of blood T cells in healthy people across ages. TCRdb called the 5' RACE reads again in MiXCR, with one record for every CDR3 protein. The sample comprises around 600,000 distinct CDR3 sequences, 45% to 55% of which are singletons, and around 23% rests with the top ten. Specimen: blood. These receptors were obtained from an elderly man in good health. CDR3s include the opening cysteine and the closing phenylalanine or tryptophan. The D gene is left open where the match is weak. The size of a clone is reported for some rows only, either as once, few or many, or as a class for expanded clones.

J gene | clone size | D gene | V gene | CDR3 protein | CDR3 DNA
TRBJ1-1 | - | - | TRBV10-3 | CAISSDGSNTEAFF | TGTGCCATCAGTTCGGACGGATCGAACACTGAAGCTTTCTTT
TRBJ2-1 | once | TRBD1 | TRBV15 | CATSRDGTEVTDEQFF | TGTGCCACCAGCAGAGATGGGACAGAGGTTACGGATGAGCAGTTCTTC
TRBJ2-1 | - | TRBD2 | TRBV5-1 | CASSTLAGGRDNEQFF | TGCGCCAGCAGCACTTTAGCGGGAGGGCGAGACAATGAGCAGTTCTTC
TRBJ2-3 | few | - | TRBV5-1 | CASTFGVYGSDTQYF | TGCGCCAGCACCTTTGGGGTTTACGGGAGTGATACGCAGTATTTT
TRBJ1-1 | - | - | TRBV7-3 | CASKQEENTEAFF | TGTGCCAGCAAGCAGGAAGAGAACACTGAAGCTTTCTTT
TRBJ2-1 | - | TRBD2 | TRBV6-5 | CASSLLSGRYNGQFF | TGTGCCAGCAGCCTACTTAGCGGGAGGTACAATGGGCAGTTCTTC
TRBJ2-2 | - | - | TRBV24-1 | CATSPRRDTGELFF | TGTGCCACCAGTCCCCGGAGGGACACCGGGGAGCTGTTTTTT
TRBJ2-3 | few | TRBD2 | TRBV7-2 | CASSQGTSGRSGTDTQYF | TGTGCCAGCAGCCAAGGGACTAGCGGGAGGTCGGGCACAGATACGCAGTATTTT
TRBJ2-1 | few | TRBD2 | TRBV5-1 | CASSLGMLAGGDNEQFF | TGCGCCAGCAGCTTGGGGATGCTAGCGGGAGGTGACAATGAGCAGTTCTTC
TRBJ1-1 | once | - | TRBV10-3 | CAIASGVAEAFF | TGTGCCATCGCATCAGGGGTGGCTGAAGCTTTCTTT
TRBJ2-5 | - | - | TRBV9 | CASSGRGGTQYF | TGTGCCAGCAGCGGCCGGGGCGGGACCCAGTACTTC
TRBJ1-5 | - | TRBD1 | TRBV25-1 | CASSGRTGGPLSNQPQHF | TGTGCCAGCAGTGGAAGGACAGGGGGCCCCCTTAGCAATCAGCCCCAGCATTTT
TRBJ2-1 | few | - | TRBV3-1 | CASSPEGGHSIEQFF | TGTGCCAGCAGCCCTGAGGGGGGCCACTCGATCGAGCAGTTCTTC
TRBJ2-5 | - | - | TRBV7-3 | CASSRHEKETQYF | TGTGCCAGCAGCCGCCATGAGAAGGAGACCCAGTACTTC
TRBJ2-1 | - | TRBD2 | TRBV3-1 | CASSRDGTSGFF | TGTGCCAGCAGCAGAGATGGGACTAGTGGGTTCTTC
TRBJ1-4 | - | - | TRBV15 | CATMIRLSSNEKLFF | TGTGCCACCATGATCAGGCTCTCCTCTAATGAAAAACTGTTTTTT
TRBJ2-3 | few | - | TRBV29-1 | CSVEQGTLIDTQYF | TGCAGCGTCGAACAGGGTACCCTCATCGATACGCAGTATTTT
TRBJ1-4 | - | TRBD1 | TRBV29-1 | CSEGQGGNEKLFF | TGCAGCGAAGGACAGGGGGGTAATGAAAAACTGTTTTTT
TRBJ1-5 | few | - | TRBV6-2/TRBV6-3 | CASRGTYRNQPQHF | TGTGCCAGCAGGGGCACTTACCGGAATCAGCCCCAGCATTTT
TRBJ2-1 | - | TRBD2 | TRBV20-1 | CSASRTRGRSEQFF | TGCAGTGCGAGCCGGACTAGGGGCCGGAGTGAGCAGTTCTTC
TRBJ2-7 | few | TRBD1 | TRBV29-1 | CSVETGQGAGEQYF | TGCAGCGTTGAGACGGGACAGGGGGCCGGCGAGCAGTACTTC
TRBJ2-3 | - | TRBD2 | TRBV15 | CATSNDLSAGVSDTQYF | TGTGCCACCAGCAACGATCTGTCAGCGGGGGTGTCAGATACGCAGTATTTT
TRBJ2-7 | many | - | TRBV30 | CAWSVFSKVPYEQYF | TGTGCCTGGAGTGTATTCAGTAAAGTTCCCTACGAGCAGTACTTC
TRBJ2-1 | - | - | TRBV7-3 | CASRNPGQHNEQFF | TGTGCCAGCAGGAACCCTGGACAGCACAATGAGCAGTTCTTC
TRBJ2-1 | few | - | TRBV2 | CASSGEMGGPYNEQFF | TGTGCCAGCAGTGGGGAGATGGGGGGCCCCTACAATGAGCAGTTCTTC
TRBJ1-1 | - | - | TRBV7-9 | CASSPRGGRNTEAFF | TGTGCCAGCAGCCCCCGAGGGGGACGGAACACTGAAGCTTTCTTT
TRBJ2-7 | - | - | TRBV2 | CASSGDLGKYF | TGTGCCAGCAGTGGAGACCTGGGAAAGTACTTC
TRBJ1-1 | - | - | TRBV29-1 | CSGGVGAANTEAFF | TGCAGCGGCGGCGTGGGGGCCGCGAACACTGAAGCTTTCTTT
TRBJ2-7 | - | - | TRBV28 | CASNRPGTGAYEQYF | TGTGCCAGCAACCGACCCGGGACGGGGGCCTACGAGCAGTACTTC
TRBJ2-1 | - | - | TRBV28 | CASSLPGRGYNEQFF | TGTGCCAGCAGTTTGCCGGGCCGCGGGTACAATGAGCAGTTCTTC
TRBJ2-3 | - | - | TRBV5-1 | CASSSPLVDTPYF | TGCGCCAGCAGCTCGCCACTTGTAGATACGCCGTATTTT
TRBJ1-4 | few | - | TRBV6-5 | CASSYSTREKLFF | TGTGCCAGCAGTTACTCGACGCGGGAAAAACTGTTTTTT
TRBJ2-7 | few | TRBD1 | TRBV6-6 | CASSYRDRGNEQYF | TGTGCCAGCAGTTACAGGGACAGGGGGAACGAGCAGTACTTC
TRBJ2-6 | - | - | TRBV25-1 | CASSESVSGANVLTF | TGTGCCAGCAGTGAATCGGTCTCTGGGGCCAACGTCCTGACTTTC
TRBJ2-2 | - | TRBD2 | TRBV7-2 | CASSLGGTSGNTGELFF | TGTGCCAGCAGCTTAGGAGGGACTAGCGGTAACACCGGGGAGCTGTTTTTT
TRBJ1-6 | - | - | TRBV5-1 | CASSPGGTANSPLHF | TGCGCCAGCAGCCCCGGCGGGACCGCTAATTCACCCCTCCACTTT
TRBJ1-2 | - | - | TRBV29-1 | CSVLGQNYGYTF | TGCAGCGTACTAGGACAGAACTATGGCTACACCTTC